Presented here are 20 T cell receptor beta chains from one specimen sequenced in a study of regulatory T cells in long-lasting Graves disease. Researchers made TCR beta libraries by using iRepertoire HTBI primers and running Arm-PCR on CDR3 regions. One entry per CDR3 protein, called by TCRdb with MiXCR from the multiplex PCR reads. In the table there are a few hundred thousand distinct CDR3 sequences, roughly 23% of which are singletons. Time point meaning: persistent/refractory GD, antithyroid drugs over 5 years with positive TRAb. The TCR library was made from RNA extracted from PBMCs. The sequences come from peripheral blood mononuclear cells (PBMCs), collected when the disease was refractory, from a patient treated with antithyroid drugs. The origin of the receptors is a woman in her 40s with Graves disease.

The gene calls are TRBV30 and TRBJ2-7, with D perhaps TRBD1 (6 bases). Germline assignment: CDR1 GTSNPN and CDR2 SVGIG (reference sequence). V was pared by 5 bases and J by 5 bases, with 10 bases between. The CDR3 has 11 amino acids. The CDR3 sequence: CAWSGDNEQYF. The DNA for the CDR3 is TGTGCCTGGTCAGGGGATAACGAGCAGTACTTC. Looking up the rest from reference TRBV30 and TRBJ2-7 gives the full variable domain: SQTIHQWPATLVQPVGSPLSLECTVEGTSNPNLYWYRQAAGRGLQLLFYSVGIGQISSEVPQNLSASRPQDRQFILSSKKLLLSDSGFYLCAWSGDNEQYFGPGTRLTVT.

This clonotype was seen ten or more times. The chain combines TRBV28 with TRBJ1-2, with D tentatively TRBD1 (5 bases). V was shortened by 5 bases and J by 8 bases, with 12 bases between the two germline ends. The CDR3 length is 12 residues. Germline CDR1 is MDHEN and CDR2 is SYDVKM. CDR3 nucleotides: TGTGCCAGCAGTCCAGGGCTGGGGGGCTACACCTTC. Translated: CASSPGLGGYTF.

This clonotype was counted ten times or more. This sequence joins TRBV28 and TRBJ1-1; 8 bases fit TRBD1. The CDR3 runs 14 residues. The V segment lost 6 bases and the J segment 2 bases; nucleotides outside the gene matches: 5. The germline gives CDR1 MDHEN, CDR2 SYDVKM. The CDR3 DNA reads TGTGCCAGCAGGGGGGGACAGGCCAACACTGAAGCTTTCTTT. This sequence encodes CASRGGQANTEAFF. The variable domain in full, completed from reference TRBV28 and TRBJ1-1, reads DVKVTQSSRYLVKRTGEKVFLECVQDMDHENMFWYRQDPGLGLRLIYFSYDVKMKEKGDIPEGYSVSREKKERFSLILESASTNQTSMYLCASRGGQANTEAFFGQGTRLTVV.

The J gene is TRBJ1-1, the V gene TRBV5-1; a possible D gene is TRBD1 (5 bases). Trimming left V 2 bases short and J 1 base short, with 12 bases between. The germline CDR1 and CDR2 sequences are SGHRS and YFSETQ. This CDR3 has 15 residues. CDR3 residues: CASSFPGFRNTEAFF. CDR3 sequence (DNA): TGCGCCAGCAGCTTCCCAGGGTTTCGGAACACTGAAGCTTTCTTT.

This clonotype came up many times. This sequence joins TRBV6-2 or TRBV6-3 and TRBJ2-2; 12 bases are shared with TRBD2. The junction had 14 bases not matched to a gene; V was cut back by 4 bases and J by 5 bases. The germline gives CDR1 MNHEY, CDR2 SVGEGT. The CDR3 length is 19 residues. The CDR3 DNA reads TGTGCCAGCAGTTCTCAGAGGACTAGCGGGAACGATCGTACCGGGGAGCTGTTTTTT. As protein: CASSSQRTSGNDRTGELFF.

J is TRBJ1-5 and V is TRBV4-1; D is uncertain. The germline V gene encodes CDR1 MGHRA and CDR2 YSYEKL. The CDR3 runs to 13 residues. Trimming shortened V by 0 bases and J by 7 bases, and 7 bases separated the two germline ends. The CDR3 region is CASSQDVHQPQHF. The CDR3 region has the DNA TGCGCCAGCAGCCAAGACGTACACCAGCCCCAGCATTTT.

This clonotype appeared a single time. The rearrangement uses TRBV2 and TRBJ2-3; TRBD2 matches 9 bases. The CDR3 is 22 amino acids. V gave up 1 base and J gave up 0 bases; unmatched junction bases: 20. The germline V gene encodes CDR1 SNHLY and CDR2 FYNNEI. The CDR3 here is CASSEVYFSSGRLNPSTDTQYF. The DNA for the CDR3 is TGTGCCAGCAGTGAAGTTTATTTTTCAAGCGGGAGGCTAAATCCTAGCACAGATACGCAGTATTTT.

This clonotype occurred a few times. The chain is built from TRBV6-9 and TRBJ2-7, with 7 bases identical to TRBD1. This CDR3 has 13 amino acids. Germline-derived CDR1 and CDR2 are MNHGY and SVAAGI. Losses at the gene ends were 3 bases for V and 5 bases for J; bases not matched to a gene: 4. The CDR3 nucleotides are TGTGCCAGCAGTTACTATACAGGGGACGAGCAGTACTTC. Residues: CASSYYTGDEQYF.

This clonotype occurred many times. V and J are TRBV6-1 and TRBJ1-5; a possible D gene is TRBD1 (5 bases). Trimming removed 10 bases at V and 3 bases at J, with 19 bases between. The CDR3 sequence is 15 residues long. The germline V gene has CDR1 MNHNS and CDR2 SASEGT. The CDR3 reads CATSTGGIDNQPQHF. CDR3 nucleotide sequence: TGTGCCACCTCTACGGGGGGAATCGACAATCAGCCCCAGCATTTT.

The rearrangement uses TRBV10-3 and TRBJ1-3; D is perhaps TRBD1 (5 bases). Germline loops: CDR1 ENHRY, CDR2 SYGVKD. CDR3 length equals 13 residues. V lost 8 bases and J lost 8, with 16 bases in between. The CDR3 reads CAIGGRIGDTIYF. For the CDR3, the DNA is TGTGCCATCGGGGGACGGATCGGAGACACCATATATTTT.

In this sample, this clonotype turned up once. The gene calls are TRBV6-2 or TRBV6-3 and TRBJ2-3, with TRBD2 identical over 7 bases. This CDR3 region has 15 residues. Germline V gives CDR1 MNHEY, CDR2 SVGEGT. Trimming took 5 bases from V and 5 from J; bases not matched to a gene: 10. This chain's CDR3 is CASSGGLNSQDTQYF. In nucleotides, the CDR3 is TGTGCCAGCAGTGGGGGACTAAACTCTCAAGATACGCAGTATTTT.

The sample holds many counts of this clonotype. The chain carries TRBV28 and TRBJ1-6; tentatively, D is TRBD1 (5 bases). The CDR3 runs to 18 residues. With 2 bases removed from V and 6 bases from J, the gap between germline ends came to 20 bases. Germline values: CDR1 MDHEN, CDR2 SYDVKM. The CDR3 DNA is TGTGCCAGCAGTTTACTCGGGCGGGGGTTGGGAAGTAATTCACCCCTCCACTTT. As protein: CASSLLGRGLGSNSPLHF.

This clonotype has a count of ten or more. The rearrangement links TRBV2 to TRBJ2-2; D remains unclear. Germline values: CDR1 SNHLY, CDR2 FYNNEI. This CDR3 comprises 13 residues. The germline V and J ends were trimmed by 6 bases and 7 bases, with 12 bases remaining between them. CDR3: CASSPIAGGELFF. The DNA for the CDR3 is TGTGCCAGCAGCCCCATAGCTGGCGGGGAGCTGTTTTTT.

In its sample, this clonotype was seen a few times. V usage is TRBV20-1 and J usage is TRBJ1-1; perhaps TRBD1 as D (5 bases). This CDR3 comprises 15 residues. Germline values: CDR1 DFQATT, CDR2 SNEGSKA (reference sequence). The germline V and J ends were trimmed by 2 bases and 2 bases, with 15 bases remaining between them. The CDR3 DNA follows: TGCAGTGCTAGATTAACCGGGACGGGAAACACTGAAGCTTTCTTT. Protein sequence: CSARLTGTGNTEAFF.

This clonotype was detected a few times. The rearrangement links TRBV19 to TRBJ1-1; 7 bases are a match to TRBD1. Losses at the gene ends were 4 bases for V and 11 bases for J; bases not matched to a gene: 10. The CDR3 length is 13 residues. Germline V gene data show CDR1 as LNHDA and CDR2 as SQIVND (reference sequence). The CDR3 nucleotides read TGTGCCAGTAGTAGCCTGACAGGGACAACGGCTTTCTTT. Translation gives CASSSLTGTTAFF.

This clonotype turned up a few times. The rearrangement joins TRBV20-1 to TRBJ1-1; TRBD1 might be the D (5 bases). Looked up from germline, CDR1 is DFQATT and CDR2 is SNEGSKA (reference sequence). V dropped 6 bases and J dropped 7 bases, with 15 bases sitting between them. The CDR3 is 12 residues long. The CDR3 DNA reads TGCAGTGCCGTGGCAGGGTTCCGTGAAGCTTTCTTT. This sequence encodes CSAVAGFREAFF.

This clonotype occurred many times. The V and J genes are TRBV20-1 and TRBJ1-6; possible D gene TRBD1, 6 bases. Trimming stripped 4 bases from V and 7 bases from J, with 11 bases between. Germline V gene sequence: CDR1 DFQATT, CDR2 SNEGSKA (reference sequence). The CDR3 has 13 residues. DNA for the CDR3: TGCAGTGCTAACAGGGCCCGAAATTCACCCCTCCACTTT. Its translation is CSANRARNSPLHF.

Comment on this clonotype: A much larger clone differs by one base, so this may be a read error. V gene TRBV10-3 combines with J gene TRBJ2-5; TRBD1 might be the D (6 bases). The CDR3 covers 13 residues. From germline, CDR1 is ENHRY and CDR2 SYGVKD. CDR3 DNA sequence: TGTGCCATCAGTGAGTCGGGACAAGAGACCCTGTACTTC. Translation: CAISESGQETLYF.

V is TRBV19 and J is TRBJ2-4, with TRBD1 matching over 8 bases. Germline V CDR1 and CDR2: LNHDA, SQIVND (reference sequence). This CDR3 spans 13 amino acids. With V trimmed by 6 bases and J by 5 bases, 3 bases remained unmatched. CDR3: CASRGQDENIQYF. CDR3 DNA: TGTGCCAGTAGGGGACAGGACGAAAACATTCAGTACTTC.

The V and J genes are TRBV18 and TRBJ2-5; D may be TRBD1 or TRBD2 (5 bases each). In germline, CDR1 is KGHSH, CDR2 LQKENI. The CDR3 totals 16 residues. Deletions cut 5 bases from V and 2 bases from J, with 18 bases between. CDR3 bases: TGTGCCAGCTCATCCGAGCCGTGGGACCCGCAAGAGACCCAGTACTTC. This sequence encodes CASSSEPWDPQETQYF.